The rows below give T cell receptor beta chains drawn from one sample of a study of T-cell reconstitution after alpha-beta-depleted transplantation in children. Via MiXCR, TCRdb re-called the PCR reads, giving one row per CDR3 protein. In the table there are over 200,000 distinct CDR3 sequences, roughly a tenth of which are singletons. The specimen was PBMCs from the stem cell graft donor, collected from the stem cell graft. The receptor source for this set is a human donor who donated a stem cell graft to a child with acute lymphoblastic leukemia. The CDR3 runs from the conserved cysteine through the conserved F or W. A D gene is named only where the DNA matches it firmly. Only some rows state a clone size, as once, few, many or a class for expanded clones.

CASSPGTLREQYF TGTGCCAGCAGCCCCGGGACCCTCCGCGAGCAGTACTTC 13 - TRBJ2-7 TRBV27 -
CASSQELSIPTNSPLHF TGTGCCAGCAGCCAAGAGCTATCGATCCCTACTAATTCACCCCTCCACTTT 17 - TRBJ1-6 TRBV3-1 -
CASSLALSTVDREQYF TGCGCCAGCAGCTTGGCCCTCAGTACGGTGGACCGGGAGCAGTACTTC 16 - TRBJ2-7 TRBV5-1 -
CSAHVLSTEAFF TGCAGCGCCCACGTTTTGAGCACTGAAGCTTTCTTT 12 - TRBJ1-1 TRBV29-1 few
CSARVGPSGGLNTGELFF TGCAGTGCTAGAGTAGGTCCTAGCGGGGGACTGAACACCGGGGAGCTGTTTTTT 18 TRBD2 TRBJ2-2 TRBV20-1 many
CASSIRVHEQFF TGTGCCAGCAGCATCAGGGTCCATGAGCAGTTCTTC 12 - TRBJ2-1 TRBV7-2 few
CASSLQGVTSSGANVLTF TGTGCCAGCAGTCTCCAGGGGGTGACAAGCTCTGGGGCCAACGTCCTGACTTTC 18 TRBD1 TRBJ2-6 TRBV6-1 many
CAISRQAGETQYF TGTGCCATCTCAAGACAGGCCGGAGAGACCCAGTACTTC 13 - TRBJ2-5 TRBV2 few
CASSYPAMGAYGYTF TGTGCCAGCAGCTACCCTGCTATGGGAGCCTATGGCTACACCTTC 15 - TRBJ1-2 TRBV3-1 few
CASTVDGPSYEQYF TGTGCCAGCACCGTGGACGGACCCTCCTACGAGCAGTACTTC 14 - TRBJ2-7 TRBV2 many
CSAGDDRAGEKLFF TGCAGTGCTGGGGACGACAGGGCAGGAGAAAAACTGTTTTTT 14 TRBD1 TRBJ1-4 TRBV20-1 few
CASSFTGGSYNEQFF TGTGCCAGCAGCTTTACGGGTGGCTCCTACAATGAGCAGTTCTTC 15 - TRBJ2-1 TRBV7-6 few
CASSFEGQGSTEAFF TGCGCCAGCAGCTTTGAGGGACAGGGGAGTACTGAAGCTTTCTTT 15 TRBD1 TRBJ1-1 TRBV5-1 few
CASSLGQRTTGNEQFF TGCGCCAGCAGCTTGGGGCAGCGAACAACAGGGAATGAGCAGTTCTTC 16 - TRBJ2-1 TRBV5-1 -